Each of the 17 T cell receptor beta chains below was sequenced from the same sample in a study of CD8+ T cells in alopecia areata. Peripheral blood and lesional scalp punch biopsies were taken from alopecia areata patients. Extracted from the samples, RNA was reverse transcribed into cDNA to serve as the sequencing template. Profiling relied on immunoSEQ multiplex PCR, and the TCRdb table lists in-frame clones only, not all of them. The sample contains under 25,000 clones, approximately 70% of which appear only once. The sequencing here drew on skin, taken at week 0. The receptors were sampled from a human donor with alopecia areata.

There are a few counts of this clone. The gene calls are TRBV6-6 and TRBJ1-1; 8 nucleotides agree with TRBD1. Per the germline V gene, CDR1 is MNHNY and CDR2 is SVGAGI (reference sequence). The junction had 8 bases not matched to a gene; V was cut back by 7 bases and J by 4 bases. The CDR3 is 14 residues long. DNA of the CDR3: TGTGCCAGCACCACTGCAGGGGGCGGCACTGAAGCTTTCTTT. Its protein product is CASTTAGGGTEAFF.

The genes are TRBV11-1 and TRBJ2-2; D is perhaps TRBD2 (6 bases). V shed 5 bases and J shed 5 bases, with 18 bases lying between them. The germline V gene has CDR1 SGHAT and CDR2 FQDESV (reference sequence). This CDR3 is built from 16 residues. The CDR3 nucleotides read TGTGCCAGCAGCAAGACTCCGGGACTCACAACCGGGGAGCTGTTTTTT. Translating it yields CASSKTPGLTTGELFF. The full variable domain, its missing parts supplied by reference TRBV11-1 and TRBJ2-2, is EAEVAQSPRYKITEKSQAVAFWCDPISGHATLYWYRQILGQGPELLVQFQDESVVDDSQLPKDRFSAERLKGVDSTLKIQPAELGDSAMYLCASSKTPGLTTGELFFGEGSRLTVL.

V usage is TRBV29-1 and J usage is TRBJ2-2; D is undetermined. The CDR3 length is 12 residues. Per germline, CDR1 SQVTM and CDR2 ANQGSEA. Trimming removed 3 bases from V and 6 bases from J, with 8 bases in between. The CDR3 DNA reads as TGCAGCGTTGATTCTGGTTCCGGGGAGCTGTTTTTT. This sequence encodes CSVDSGSGELFF.

This rearrangement joins TRBV9 to TRBJ1-5; D gene unclear. Germline V gives CDR1 SGDLS, CDR2 YYNGEE. The CDR3 runs 15 residues. V was cut by 0 bases and J by 3 bases, with 10 bases left in between. As DNA, the CDR3 is TGTGCCAGCAGCGTAGCCGGCGGATCCAATCAGCCCCAGCATTTT. It specifies CASSVAGGSNQPQHF.

The CDR3 bases are TGTGCCAGCACTCACACAGGGGTCCTCTCCTACGAGCAGTACTTC. It codes for CASTHTGVLSYEQYF. The V call is TRBV11-2, the J call TRBJ2-7; 7 nucleotides match TRBD1. The CDR3 loop spans 15 amino acids. From germline, CDR1 is SGHAT and CDR2 FQNNGV. V lost 7 bases, J lost 0 bases, and 9 bases stayed unmatched.

V is TRBV7-2 and J is TRBJ1-2, with D unclear. V lost 4 bases, J lost 3 bases, and 9 bases lay in between. Germline-derived CDR1 and CDR2 are SGHTA and FQGNSA. This CDR3 comprises 13 residues. The chain's CDR3 is CASSSRAHYGYTF. CDR3 DNA: TGTGCCAGCAGCTCCCGGGCCCACTATGGCTACACCTTC.

The chain is built from TRBV6-5 and TRBJ2-5, with D hard to call. The CDR3 length is 14 residues. V gave up 5 bases and J gave up 7 bases, with 17 bases separating them. Germline lookup yields CDR1 MNHEY and CDR2 SVGAGI. The CDR3 nucleotides are TGTGCCAGCAGTAAACCGGGCGAAGGCGTGACCCAGTACTTC. Its protein product is CASSKPGEGVTQYF.

The J gene is TRBJ1-1, the V gene TRBV11-2; D is unclear. CDR3 size: 13 residues. Germline CDR1 reads SGHAT; CDR2 reads FQNNGV. Trimming removed 0 bases from V and 1 base from J, with 3 bases in between. The CDR3 region is CASSLDSNTEAFF. DNA for the CDR3: TGTGCCAGCAGCTTAGATTCGAACACTGAAGCTTTCTTT.

This clone was found a few times. The rearrangement joins TRBV11-3 to TRBJ2-3; D is unresolved. V was clipped by 5 bases and J by 5 bases, with 8 bases between them. Germline V gene lookup returns CDR1 SGHNT and CDR2 YENEEA. This CDR3 is built from 12 residues. The CDR3: CASSARLDTQYF. As DNA, the CDR3 is TGTGCCAGCAGCGCCCGCCTAGATACGCAGTATTTT.

The chain recombines TRBV4-2 with TRBJ1-2, with 10 bases aligning to TRBD1. The V and J ends lost 0 bases and 5 bases, in that order; junction bases with no gene match: 9. Germline values: CDR1 LGHNA, CDR2 YNFKEQ. The CDR3 totals 17 residues. This chain's CDR3 is CASSQEGRRDRGYGYTF. The DNA of the CDR3 is TGTGCCAGCAGCCAAGAGGGCCGTCGGGACAGGGGATATGGCTACACCTTC.

This clone was counted once. The chain recombines TRBV2 with TRBJ2-1, with 7 bases aligning to TRBD1. V lost 5 bases, J lost 3 bases, and 1 base stayed unmatched. This CDR3 comprises 13 residues. Germline V gives CDR1 SNHLY, CDR2 FYNNEI. CDR3 in DNA: TGTGCCAGCAGTCGGGACAGCTACAATGAGCAGTTCTTC. It is translated as CASSRDSYNEQFF.

This clone was seen a single time. The chain carries TRBV11-2 and TRBJ2-3, with a tentative D call TRBD2 (5 bases). The CDR3 is 15 amino acids. V lost 0 bases and J 6 bases, leaving 13 bases between the germline ends. Germline CDR1 and CDR2: SGHAT and FQNNGV. The CDR3 DNA is TGTGCCAGCAGCTTAGATCACCCTAGCAAGGATACGCAGTATTTT. Translated, it gives CASSLDHPSKDTQYF. Drawing the rest from reference TRBV11-2 and TRBJ2-3, the complete variable domain is EAGVAQSPRYKIIEKRQSVAFWCNPISGHATLYWYQQILGQGPKLLIQFQNNGVVDDSQLPKDRFSAERLKGVDSTLKIQPAKLEDSAVYLCASSLDHPSKDTQYFGPGTRLTVL.

This clone was recorded a few times. The CDR3 nucleotides are TGCGCCAGCAGCCAAGACAGGTTGCGGAACACCATATATTTT. This codes for CASSQDRLRNTIYF. The chain has TRBV4-3 and TRBJ1-3; D ambiguous. The length of the CDR3 is 14 residues. Germline V gene lookup returns CDR1 LGHNA and CDR2 YSLEER. The V and J ends lost 0 bases and 7 bases respectively, with 10 bases between them.

The chain uses TRBV30 and TRBJ2-6; D ambiguous. CDR3 length equals 14 residues. Germline CDR1 GTSNPN, CDR2 SVGIG (reference sequence). The V and J ends lost 2 bases and 0 bases respectively, with 5 bases between them. The CDR3 bases are TGTGCCTGGAGTTCAGGCTCTGGGGCCAACGTCCTGACTTTC. As protein: CAWSSGSGANVLTF.

This clone was observed once. The chain carries TRBV4-1 and TRBJ2-2, with D unclear. CDR1 and CDR2 from the germline V gene are MGHRA and YSYEKL. Trimming shortened V by 2 bases and J by 4 bases, and 8 bases separated the two germline ends. CDR3 size: 14 residues. Here the CDR3 reads CASSQYLLTGELFF. DNA of the CDR3: TGCGCCAGCAGCCAATATCTACTCACCGGGGAGCTGTTTTTT.

The gene calls are TRBV4-1 and TRBJ1-2; the D is unclear. Germline V CDR1 and CDR2: MGHRA, YSYEKL. V gave up 0 bases and J gave up 8 bases, with 19 bases separating them. The CDR3 has 16 amino acids. CDR3 bases: TGCGCCAGCAGCCAAGATAGGTGGACGGATGGCTACGGCTACACCTTC. This sequence encodes CASSQDRWTDGYGYTF.

This clone was counted only a few times. This chain links TRBV6-5 with TRBJ2-1; D gene uncertain. The V gene's germline CDR1 is MNHEY and CDR2 SVGAGI. Trimming removed 2 bases from V and 1 base from J, with 6 bases in between. There are 14 residues in the CDR3. Here the CDR3 DNA reads TGTGCCAGCAGTTACGGCGGTTCCTACAATGAGCAGTTCTTC. It yields the protein CASSYGGSYNEQFF.